This T cell receptor beta chain was sequenced for a study of a mutant IDH1 vaccine in newly diagnosed glioma. Study-wide findings and caveats: The vaccine induced immune responses, and these occurred in roughly 95% of patients.

The table came from immunoSEQ multiplex PCR; TCRdb's copy has only in-frame clones and leaves some out. Of 25,000 or so clones in the sample, roughly 83% were seen once. Regarding time point: week 47, end of study. Vaccination comprised doses that each held 300 ug of mutant IDH1 20-mer peptide, plus topical imiquimod. V lost 2 bases and J lost 7; bases outside the gene matches: 3. This CDR3 comprises 13 residues. The germline CDR1 and CDR2 sequences are SGHTA and FQGTGA. This clone was picked up a small number of times. Its antigen remains unknown. Sequencing was performed on PBMCs, taken from a glioma patient whose treatment included an IDH1 peptide vaccine. This TCR came from a man aged 40-49 years with glioma. The genes are TRBV7-3 and TRBJ1-1; TRBD1 agrees at 8 bases. Here the CDR3 reads CASSLAGGFEAFF. The CDR3 coding sequence is TGTGCCAGCAGCTTAGCAGGGGGCTTTGAAGCTTTCTTT. Full variable domain (outside the CDR3, taken from reference TRBV7-3 and TRBJ1-1): GAGVSQTPSNKVTEKGKYVELRCDPISGHTALYWYRQSLGQGPEFLIYFQGTGAADDSGLPNDRFFAVRPEGSVSTLKIQRTERGDSAVYLCASSLAGGFEAFFGQGTRLTVV.